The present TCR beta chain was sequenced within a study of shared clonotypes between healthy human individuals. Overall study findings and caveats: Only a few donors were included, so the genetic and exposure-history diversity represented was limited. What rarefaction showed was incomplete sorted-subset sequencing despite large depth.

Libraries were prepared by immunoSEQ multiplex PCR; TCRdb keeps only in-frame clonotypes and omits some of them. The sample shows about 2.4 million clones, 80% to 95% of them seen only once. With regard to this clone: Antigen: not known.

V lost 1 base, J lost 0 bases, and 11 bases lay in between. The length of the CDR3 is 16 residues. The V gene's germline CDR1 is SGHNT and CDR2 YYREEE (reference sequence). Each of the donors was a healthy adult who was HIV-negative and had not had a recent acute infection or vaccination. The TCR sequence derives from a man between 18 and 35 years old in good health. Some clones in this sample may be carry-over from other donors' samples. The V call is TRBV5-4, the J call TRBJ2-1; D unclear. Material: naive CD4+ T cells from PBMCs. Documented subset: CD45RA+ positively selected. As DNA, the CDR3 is TGTGCCAGCAGCTTGTCGACCCTGAGCTCCTACAATGAGCAGTTCTTC. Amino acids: CASSLSTLSSYNEQFF.